These 2 T cell receptor beta chains were all obtained from the same sample, sequenced in a study of Ad26.COV2.S vaccination and SARS-CoV-2 variants. Assay used: immunoSEQ multiplex PCR; TCRdb lists only in-frame clones, some missing. The sample yields 350,000 to 450,000 clones, roughly 81% seen once. Treatment in this sample: 15 to 20 received Ad26.COV2.S at low or high dose, single or two shots; 5 received placebo; per-sample allocation not given. Day 63 following the first vaccine or placebo injection was when the samples were taken. Sequences were derived from peripheral blood, sampled in a trial of Ad26.COV2.S vaccine versus placebo. Source of these receptors: a person between 18 and 60 years old who received the Ad26.COV2.S COVID-19 vaccine or a placebo.

This clone appeared a single time. This rearrangement joins TRBV18 to TRBJ1-1; D not resolved. This CDR3 region has 13 residues. CDR1 and CDR2 (germline): KGHSH, LQKENI. Between the trimmed V and J ends, which lost 0 bases and 5 bases, there was a span of 7 bases. The CDR3 loop reads CASSPPLRTEAFF. DNA of the CDR3: TGTGCCAGCTCACCACCCCTAAGGACTGAAGCTTTCTTT. Looking up the rest from reference TRBV18 and TRBJ1-1 gives the full variable domain: NAGVMQNPRHLVRRRGQEARLRCSPMKGHSHVYWYRQLPEEGLKFMVYLQKENIIDESGMPKERFSAEFPKEGPSILRIQQVVRGDSAAYFCASSPPLRTEAFFGQGTRLTVV.

The chain has TRBV9 and TRBJ2-6; perhaps TRBD2 as D (6 bases). Germline V gene data show CDR1 as SGDLS and CDR2 as YYNGEE. The V and J ends lost 3 bases and 0 bases respectively, with 13 bases between them. This CDR3 comprises 17 residues. This chain's CDR3 is CASSEPWGDSGANVLTF. The CDR3 coding sequence is TGTGCCAGCAGCGAGCCCTGGGGGGACTCTGGGGCCAACGTCCTGACTTTC. Full variable domain (missing parts from reference TRBV9 and TRBJ2-6): DSGVTQTPKHLITATGQRVTLRCSPRSGDLSVYWYQQSLDQGLQFLIQYYNGEERAKGNILERFSAQQFPDLHSELNLSSLELGDSALYFCASSEPWGDSGANVLTFGAGSRLTVL.